The sample holds a few counts of the clone carrying this TCR beta chain. TCR sequencing used cDNA made by reverse transcription of extracted RNA. This table comes from immunoSEQ multiplex PCR, and its TCRdb copy is limited to in-frame clones, with some not included. The repertoire consists of about 250,000 clones, with 60% occurring once and the leading ten covering around 0.84%. Regarding treatment: oral pan-JAK inhibitor, 5-10 mg twice daily. Sorting from PBMCs produced CD4+ and CD8+ T cells. V was trimmed by 3 bases and J by 7 bases, leaving 6 bases between them. The CDR3 is 11 amino acids. The germline V gene has CDR1 PRHDT and CDR2 FYEKMQ (reference sequence). The sample belongs to a study of CD8+ T cells in alopecia areata. In the study overall: Patients took tofacitinib for 6 to 18 months, followed by 6 drug-free months.

V usage is TRBV13 and J usage is TRBJ1-1; D remains unclear. Sequenced here: CD4+ T cells sorted from blood, sampled at roughly week 53, from a patient treated with tofacitinib. The clonotype was recovered from a human donor with alopecia areata. This CDR3 reads CASSLWGEAFF. CDR3 nucleotides: TGTGCCAGCAGCTTGTGGGGTGAAGCTTTCTTT.